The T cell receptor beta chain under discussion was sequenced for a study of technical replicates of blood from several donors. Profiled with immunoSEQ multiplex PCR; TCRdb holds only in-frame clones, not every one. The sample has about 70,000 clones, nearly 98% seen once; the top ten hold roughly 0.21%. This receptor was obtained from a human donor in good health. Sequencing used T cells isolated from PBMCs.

This CDR3 reads CASSYSTGSSYEQYF. For the CDR3, the DNA is TGTGCCAGCAGTTACTCGACAGGGAGCTCCTACGAGCAGTACTTC. V and J are TRBV6-5 and TRBJ2-7; 7 positions agree with TRBD1. The J segment lost 0 bases and the V segment lost 0 bases, leaving 2 bases of the junction unmatched. Germline CDR1 MNHEY, CDR2 SVGAGI. The CDR3 consists of 15 residues.